These 25 T cell receptor beta chains were all obtained from the same sample, sequenced in a study of PD-L1 blockade in urothelial cancer. Time point given: peripheral blood 6 weeks after treatment start. Profiling relied on immunoSEQ multiplex PCR, and the TCRdb table lists in-frame clones only, not all of them. The profile shows 31,000 or so clones, around 89% of them singletons. The sample consisted of PBMCs, taken around atezolizumab (anti-PD-L1) treatment. These receptors all stem from an older man with urothelial cancer.

The chain carries TRBV19 and TRBJ1-1; no clear D. V lost 3 bases and J 10 bases, leaving 12 bases between the germline ends. This CDR3 has 12 amino acids. Germline loops: CDR1 LNHDA, CDR2 SQIVND (reference sequence). Written as DNA, the CDR3 is TGTGCCAGTAGTATCCCCGGGAGCGGAGCTTTCTTT. As protein: CASSIPGSGAFF.

The V and J genes are TRBV15 and TRBJ2-2, with a weak D call TRBD1 (6 bases). The CDR3 extends over 16 amino acids. Trimming removed 0 bases from V and 3 bases from J, with 11 bases in between. CDR1 and CDR2 from the germline V gene are LNHNV and YYDKDF (reference sequence). In DNA form, the CDR3 reads TGTGCCACCAGCAGAGATCCAGGGGCCCACACCGGGGAGCTGTTTTTT. Protein product: CATSRDPGAHTGELFF.

The chain couples TRBV18 to TRBJ2-1; 8 bases fit TRBD2. Per germline, CDR1 KGHSH and CDR2 LQKENI. The junction had 6 bases not matched to a gene; V was cut back by 4 bases and J by 4 bases. The CDR3 runs 15 residues. CDR3 region: CASSLSQREYNEQFF. CDR3 nucleotide sequence: TGTGCCAGCTCACTTTCCCAGCGGGAGTACAATGAGCAGTTCTTC.

Only one count was recorded for this clone. The chain recombines TRBV6-6 with TRBJ2-1; the D is unclear. With 2 bases removed from V and 0 bases from J, the gap between germline ends came to 5 bases. Germline values: CDR1 MNHNY, CDR2 SVGAGI (reference sequence). The CDR3 runs 14 residues. The CDR3 DNA sequence: TGTGCCAGCAGTTACCGGTTCTCCTACAATGAGCAGTTCTTC. Its translation: CASSYRFSYNEQFF.

The chain employs TRBV7-9 and TRBJ1-1; no firm D call. This CDR3 region has 13 residues. Trimming removed 0 bases from V and 6 bases from J, with 8 bases in between. Germline V gene data show CDR1 as SEHNR and CDR2 as FQNEAQ (reference sequence). Written as DNA, the CDR3 is TGTGCCAGCAGCTTAGCGAGTAGCCCTGAAGCTTTCTTT. This translates into CASSLASSPEAFF. The variable domain in full, with the rest retrieved from reference TRBV7-9 and TRBJ1-1, is DTGVSQNPRHKITKRGQNVTFRCDPISEHNRLYWYRQTLGQGPEFLTYFQNEAQLEKSRLLSDRFSAERPKGSFSTLEIQRTEQGDSAMYLCASSLASSPEAFFGQGTRLTVV.

V is TRBV9 and J is TRBJ1-1; 7 bases are shared with TRBD1. CDR1 and CDR2 (germline): SGDLS, YYNGEE. Germline trimming cut 4 bases from V and 1 base from J; bases unmatched to any gene: 7. CDR3 size: 15 residues. CDR3 sequence reads: CASSPRQGTNTEAFF. The CDR3 nucleotides are TGTGCCAGCAGCCCTCGACAGGGAACGAACACTGAAGCTTTCTTT.

The genes are TRBV7-2 and TRBJ2-6; D may be TRBD2 (6 bases). There are 17 residues in the CDR3. The germline V gene has CDR1 SGHTA and CDR2 FQGNSA. Trimming cost V 5 bases and J 0 bases, with 14 bases left between them. The CDR3 region has the DNA TGTGCCAGCAGCCTCCGGGGGTCAGGCTCTGGGGCCAACGTCCTGACTTTC. It encodes CASSLRGSGSGANVLTF.

V gene TRBV11-3 combines with J gene TRBJ2-1, with D tentatively TRBD2 (5 bases). Germline CDR1 is SGHNT and CDR2 is YENEEA. V was trimmed by 4 bases and J by 1 base, leaving 11 bases between them. This CDR3 region has 15 residues. This CDR3 is CASSSYEGSYNEQFF. CDR3 in DNA: TGTGCCAGCAGCTCATACGAGGGATCCTACAATGAGCAGTTCTTC. Based on the CDR3 plus reference TRBV11-3 and TRBJ2-1, the full variable domain is EAGVVQSPRYKIIEKKQPVAFWCNPISGHNTLYWYLQNLGQGPELLIRYENEEAVDDSQLPKDRFSAERLKGVDSTLKIQPAELGDSAVYLCASSSYEGSYNEQFFGPGTRLTVL.

V gene TRBV7-2 combines with J gene TRBJ2-1, with TRBD2 matching 11 bases. V dropped 1 base and J dropped 7; count of bases not matched to a gene: 6. The germline CDR1 and CDR2 sequences are SGHTA and FQGNSA. The CDR3 totals 16 residues. CDR3 sequence reads: CASSLVASGRSNEQFF. CDR3 nucleotide sequence: TGTGCCAGCAGCTTAGTTGCTAGCGGGAGGTCGAATGAGCAGTTCTTC.

The rearrangement joins TRBV5-1 to TRBJ1-1; TRBD1 is a possible D gene (5 bases). The germline V gene has CDR1 SGHRS and CDR2 YFSETQ. With 2 bases removed from V and 1 base from J, the gap between germline ends came to 9 bases. The length of the CDR3 is 14 residues. CDR3 loop: CASSLQRGNTEAFF. CDR3 nucleotide sequence: TGCGCCAGCAGCTTACAAAGGGGGAACACTGAAGCTTTCTTT. Using reference TRBV5-1 and TRBJ1-1 for the parts outside the CDR3, the full variable domain is KAGVTQTPRYLIKTRGQQVTLSCSPISGHRSVSWYQQTPGQGLQFLFEYFSETQRNKGNFPGRFSGRQFSNSRSEMNVSTLELGDSALYLCASSLQRGNTEAFFGQGTRLTVV.

The chain is built from TRBV5-1 and TRBJ2-1, with 8 bases identical to TRBD2. In germline, CDR1 is SGHRS, CDR2 YFSETQ. With V trimmed by 3 bases and J by 1 base, 12 bases remained unmatched. The CDR3 contains 18 residues. DNA of the CDR3: TGCGCCAGCAGCTCCGCGGGCTTGACTAGCGTTTCCTACAATGAGCAGTTCTTC. Translating it yields CASSSAGLTSVSYNEQFF.

V usage is TRBV5-1 and J usage is TRBJ1-1; 7 positions agree with TRBD1. J was trimmed by 4 bases and V by 0 bases; bases with no gene match: 9. CDR3 size: 16 residues. CDR1 and CDR2 from the germline V gene are SGHRS and YFSETQ. The CDR3 spells CASSLGVAGGVTEAFF. The CDR3 nucleotides are TGCGCCAGCAGCTTGGGGGTAGCAGGGGGAGTCACTGAAGCTTTCTTT.

The CDR3 DNA is TGTGCCAGTAGTATTGTCGGGGAGCCCCAGCATTTT. Encoded protein: CASSIVGEPQHF. This chain connects TRBV19 to TRBJ1-5, with D hard to call. V was pared by 3 bases and J by 8 bases, with 8 bases between. CDR1 is LNHDA, CDR2 SQIVND, per germline (reference sequence). The CDR3 is made up of 12 amino acids.

This sequence joins TRBV19 and TRBJ1-5; D might be TRBD1 (5 bases). The CDR3 covers 17 residues. V was shortened by 8 bases and J by 2 bases, with 22 bases between the two germline ends. Germline-derived CDR1 and CDR2 are LNHDA and SQIVND (reference sequence). This CDR3 is CASAWGERTARNQPQHF. The CDR3, as DNA: TGTGCCAGTGCGTGGGGGGAGCGGACTGCCCGCAATCAGCCCCAGCATTTT.

Regarding this clone: Distinct nucleotide sequences in the sample also encode this CDR3. CDR3 sequence reads: CASSLTGNTEAFF. DNA of the CDR3: TGCGCCAGCAGCCTCACAGGGAACACTGAAGCTTTCTTT. The V call is TRBV5-1, the J call TRBJ1-1, with D maybe TRBD1 (5 bases). The germline V and J ends were trimmed by 4 bases and 1 base, with 8 bases remaining between them. The CDR3 sequence is 13 residues long. Germline V gene data show CDR1 as SGHRS and CDR2 as YFSETQ.

The chain carries TRBV19 and TRBJ1-2; perhaps TRBD1 as D (6 bases). The CDR3 runs to 12 residues. The V gene's germline CDR1 is LNHDA and CDR2 SQIVND (reference sequence). Trimming removed 5 bases at V and 7 bases at J, with 11 bases between. The CDR3 coding sequence is TGTGCCAGTAGTGGAGGACAGTTTGGCTACACCTTC. Its translation: CASSGGQFGYTF.

The rearrangement links TRBV10-3 to TRBJ2-1; 12 bases map to TRBD2. The V and J ends lost 2 bases and 10 bases, in that order; junction bases with no gene match: 6. There are 15 residues in the CDR3. The germline gives CDR1 ENHRY, CDR2 SYGVKD. The DNA for the CDR3 is TGTGCCATCAGTGAGGGACTAGCGGGAAGAGGGGAGCAGTTCTTC. This gives the protein CAISEGLAGRGEQFF.

The V call is TRBV19, the J call TRBJ2-1; 9 nucleotides agree with TRBD2. Trimming took 5 bases from V and 4 from J; bases not matched to a gene: 12. Germline V CDR1 and CDR2: LNHDA, SQIVND (reference sequence). This CDR3 region has 17 residues. The CDR3 loop is CASSPRRRLAGYNEQFF. In DNA form, the CDR3 reads TGTGCCAGTAGTCCGAGGCGCCGGCTAGCGGGGTACAATGAGCAGTTCTTC.

The CDR3 sequence: CASSFRQGVPMIDEQFF. For the CDR3, the DNA is TGTGCCAGCAGCTTTCGACAGGGGGTTCCTATGATCGATGAGCAGTTCTTC. The chain joins TRBV7-2 to TRBJ2-1; 9 bases are a match to TRBD1. CDR3 length: 17 amino acids. CDR1 SGHTA and CDR2 FQGNSA come from the germline V gene. Losses at the gene ends were 3 bases for V and 8 bases for J; bases not matched to a gene: 14.

The V gene is TRBV23-1, the J gene TRBJ2-7; TRBD2 might be the D (6 bases). TRBV23-1 is an ORF, and what it does is uncertain. CDR3 length: 14 amino acids. V shed 6 bases and J shed 0 bases, with 12 bases lying between them. The CDR3 DNA sequence: TGCGCCAGCAGGGGGGGAGCAGGCTCCTACGAGCAGTACTTC. Its protein is CASRGGAGSYEQYF.

This clone turned up a few times. The chain recombines TRBV28 with TRBJ2-3; TRBD2 might be the D (6 bases). Germline-derived CDR1 and CDR2 are MDHEN and SYDVKM. CDR3 length: 14 residues. Trimming took 2 bases from V and 3 from J, leaving 9 bases between them. CDR3 DNA: TGTGCCAGCAGTTTAACGGGGAGGACAGATACGCAGTATTTT. It codes for CASSLTGRTDTQYF.

This clone rates as medium-sized. The genes are TRBV23-1 and TRBJ2-2; D unclear. TRBV23-1 is an ORF for which the function is uncertain. V lost 3 bases to trimming and J lost 2 bases, with 13 bases between them. This CDR3 has 16 amino acids. CDR3 region: CASSQYRVANTGELFF. Written as DNA, the CDR3 is TGCGCCAGCAGTCAGTACCGGGTCGCAAACACCGGGGAGCTGTTTTTT.

The chain is built from TRBV5-8 and TRBJ2-1; D is undetermined. CDR3 length: 10 residues. CDR1 is SGHTS, CDR2 YDEGEE, per germline. Trimming cost V 5 bases and J 7 bases, with 4 bases left between them. The CDR3 region has the DNA TGTGCCAGCAGTCGGAATGAGCAGTTCTTC. It encodes CASSRNEQFF.

This chain connects TRBV27 to TRBJ2-1; TRBD1 is a possible D gene (6 bases). Germline-derived CDR1 and CDR2 are MNHEY and SMNVEV (reference sequence). V was cut by 4 bases and J by 7 bases, with 8 bases left in between. The CDR3 is 12 residues long. In DNA, the CDR3 is TGTGCCAGCAGTTACCAGGGGAATGAGCAGTTCTTC. Translating it yields CASSYQGNEQFF.

This sequence joins TRBV15 and TRBJ1-5, with D hard to call. Per germline, CDR1 LNHNV and CDR2 YYDKDF (reference sequence). Trimming stripped 5 bases from V and 6 bases from J, with 8 bases between. The CDR3 extends over 12 amino acids. The CDR3 coding sequence is TGTGCCACCAGCTGGCCTGGTCAGCCCCAGCATTTT. This sequence encodes CATSWPGQPQHF. Combining the CDR3 with reference TRBV15 and TRBJ1-5 gives the whole variable domain DAMVIQNPRYQVTQFGKPVTLSCSQTLNHNVMYWYQQKSSQAPKLLFHYYDKDFNNEADTPDNFQSRRPNTSFCFLDIRSPGLGDTAMYLCATSWPGQPQHFGDGTRLSIL.